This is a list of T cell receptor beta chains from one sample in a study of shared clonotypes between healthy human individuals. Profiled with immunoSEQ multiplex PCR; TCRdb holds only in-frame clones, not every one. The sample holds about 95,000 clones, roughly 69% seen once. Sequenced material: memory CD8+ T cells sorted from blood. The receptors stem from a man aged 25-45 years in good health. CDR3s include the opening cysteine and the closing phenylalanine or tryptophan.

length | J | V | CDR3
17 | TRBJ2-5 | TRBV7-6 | CASRNPYGGVGKETQYF
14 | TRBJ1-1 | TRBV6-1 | CASRAGTVVTEAFF
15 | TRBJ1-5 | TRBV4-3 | CASSQRTVSNQPQHF
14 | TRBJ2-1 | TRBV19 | CASSPVGLLDEQFF
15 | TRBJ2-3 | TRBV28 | CASSLGDRSVHTQYF
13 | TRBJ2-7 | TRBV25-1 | CASVGTGNYEQYF
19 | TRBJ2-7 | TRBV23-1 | CASSPSDICPGQGAYEQYF
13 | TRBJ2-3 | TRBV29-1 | CSVIAGSTDTQYF
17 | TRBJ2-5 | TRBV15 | CATSQTGAQLGQETQYF
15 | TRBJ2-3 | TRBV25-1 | CASSELTRVADTQYF
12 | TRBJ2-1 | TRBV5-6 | CASSLAGLENFF
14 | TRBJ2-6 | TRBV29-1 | CSARQGSGANVLTF
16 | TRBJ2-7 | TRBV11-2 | CASSLEGTGYYDEQYF
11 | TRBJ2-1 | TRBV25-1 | CAGRGDNEQFF
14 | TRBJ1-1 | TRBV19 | CASSASTGSTEAFF
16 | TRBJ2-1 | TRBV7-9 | CASSLTLGQVKNEQFF
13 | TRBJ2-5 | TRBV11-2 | CASSPGTGETQYF
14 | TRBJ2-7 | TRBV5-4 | CASSPTSGHYEQYF
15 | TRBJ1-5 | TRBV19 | CASSIRLGSNQPQHF
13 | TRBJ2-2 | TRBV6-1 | CASSEAEPGELFF
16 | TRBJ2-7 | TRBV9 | CASSPPAGEGWHEQYF
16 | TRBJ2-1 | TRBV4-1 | CASSQELSGLNNEQFF
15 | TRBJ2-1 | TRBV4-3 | CASSQDITSGIEQFF
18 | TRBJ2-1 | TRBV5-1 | CASSLEGLAGGFDNEQFF
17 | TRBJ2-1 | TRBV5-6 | CASSPGPAGGIYNEQFF
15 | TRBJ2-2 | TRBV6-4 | CASSEEGLNTGELFF
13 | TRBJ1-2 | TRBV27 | CASSFGGNYGYTF
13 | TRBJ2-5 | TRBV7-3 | CASSLRRGETQYF
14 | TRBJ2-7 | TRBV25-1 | CASSVGQGAYEQYF
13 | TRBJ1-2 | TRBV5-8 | CASSELGWDGYTF
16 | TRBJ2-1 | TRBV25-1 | CASSESAGGPHNEQFF
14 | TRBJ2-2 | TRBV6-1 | CASSAGSTHGELFF
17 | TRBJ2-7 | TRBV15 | CATSRSWASYGGDEQYF
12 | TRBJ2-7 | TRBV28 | CASSLSNYEQYF
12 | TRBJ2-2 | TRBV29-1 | CSGGPITGELFF
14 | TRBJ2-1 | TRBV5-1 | CASSSSTAYNEQFF
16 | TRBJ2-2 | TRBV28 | CASSSGPAANTGELFF
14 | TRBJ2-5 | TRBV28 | CASKRGRYKETQYF
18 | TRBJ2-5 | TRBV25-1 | CASSGTGTGGRKEETQYF
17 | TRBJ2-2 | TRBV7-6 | CASSSPPGLADRGELFF
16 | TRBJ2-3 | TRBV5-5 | CASSSGDVSSTDTQYF